A selection of T cell receptor beta chains follows, all from one sample in a study of T cells expressing NK-cell markers. TCRdb re-called the 5' RACE reads; one entry per CDR3 protein, DNA not given. The ten most abundant clones cover about 4% of a sample with over 250,000 distinct CDR3 sequences. The sequenced material came from blood T cells: a sorted CD56 or NKG2C T cell subset, CD4+ or CD8+ T cells, or bulk PBMC T cells (not recorded which). The receptor set was obtained from a woman aged 18 to 75 in good health. Each CDR3 is given with its conserved first and last residue.

V gene: TRBV7-2; J gene: TRBJ1-1; CDR3 protein: CASSLAMRTGDNSFF
V gene: TRBV18; J gene: TRBJ2-5; CDR3 protein: CASVKGRYQETQYF
V gene: TRBV12-3/TRBV12-4; J gene: TRBJ1-5; CDR3 protein: CASTLLFDRGGQPQHF
V gene: TRBV20-1; J gene: TRBJ2-5; CDR3 protein: CSASLPTGGRLGKTQYF
V gene: TRBV7-2; J gene: TRBJ2-7; CDR3 protein: CASSLRAGPYEQYF
V gene: TRBV5-1; J gene: TRBJ2-1; CDR3 protein: CASSLGLADYNEQFF
V gene: TRBV7-9; J gene: TRBJ2-7; CDR3 protein: CASRGPGGEQYF
V gene: TRBV6-4; J gene: TRBJ1-5; CDR3 protein: CARGHRYSNQPQHF
V gene: TRBV3-1; J gene: TRBJ2-1; CDR3 protein: CASSQEGAGSNEQFF
V gene: TRBV7-2; J gene: TRBJ2-1; CDR3 protein: CASSAPRSYNEQFF
V gene: TRBV4-2; J gene: TRBJ2-1; CDR3 protein: CASSQVTSGNNEQFF
V gene: TRBV10-3; J gene: TRBJ1-5; CDR3 protein: CAIKNGGQPQHF
V gene: TRBV6-1; J gene: TRBJ2-2; CDR3 protein: CASSPRVQAGELFF
V gene: TRBV7-2; J gene: TRBJ1-2; CDR3 protein: CASSRDPITAGYTF
V gene: TRBV5-5; J gene: TRBJ2-3; CDR3 protein: CASSLEARGPDTQYF